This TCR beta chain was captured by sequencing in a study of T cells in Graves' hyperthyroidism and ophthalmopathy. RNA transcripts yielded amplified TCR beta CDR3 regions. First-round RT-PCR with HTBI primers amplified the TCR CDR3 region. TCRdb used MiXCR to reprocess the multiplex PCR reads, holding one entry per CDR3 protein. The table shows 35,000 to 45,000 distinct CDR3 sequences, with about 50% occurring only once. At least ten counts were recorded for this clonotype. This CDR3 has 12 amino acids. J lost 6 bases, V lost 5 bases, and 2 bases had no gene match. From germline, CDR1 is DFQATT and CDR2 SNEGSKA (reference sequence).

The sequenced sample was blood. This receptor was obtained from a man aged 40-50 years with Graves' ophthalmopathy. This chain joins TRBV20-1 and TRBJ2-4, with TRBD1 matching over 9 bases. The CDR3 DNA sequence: TGCAGTGCTTCGGACAGGGGAAACATTCAGTACTTC. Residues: CSASDRGNIQYF.